The source of this T cell receptor beta chain is a study of blood T cell repertoires in COVID-19. Germline loops: CDR1 LGHDT, CDR2 YNNKEL (reference sequence). CDR3 length: 15 residues. V dropped 4 bases and J dropped 9; count of bases not matched to a gene: 13. Per the original methods: Estimated nucleated cell counts came from reference gene primer amplification. Sequencing used immunoSEQ multiplex PCR; TCRdb keeps in-frame clones, though not all of them. V, J and clone size reflect that table, while D and trimming were determined from the DNA. The sample carries approximately 98,000 clones, roughly four fifths recorded once.

The specimen was peripheral blood. This TCR was sampled from a woman between 65 and 79 years old with acute or convalescent COVID-19. The chain recombines TRBV3-1 (or the pseudogene TRBV3-2) with TRBJ2-3, with TRBD1 matching over 7 bases. The CDR3 sequence is CASSRGQFGSETQYF. The CDR3 DNA follows: TGTGCCAGCAGCCGGGGACAGTTCGGGTCGGAGACGCAGTATTTT.